The next 25 T cell receptor beta chains were all read from a single sample in a study of T cells expressing NK-cell markers. From its re-call of the 5' RACE reads, TCRdb lists each CDR3 protein once, without DNA. The sample table sets out a few hundred thousand distinct CDR3 sequences. The specimen sequenced was blood T cells: a sorted CD56 or NKG2C T cell subset, CD4+ or CD8+ T cells, or bulk PBMC T cells (not recorded which). Receptor source: a man aged 18-70 years in good health.

The genes are TRBV7-9 and TRBJ2-5; TCRdb's D call of TRBD2 is untestable without DNA. The CDR3 extends over 16 amino acids. Germline lookup yields CDR1 SEHNR and CDR2 FQNEAQ (reference sequence). The CDR3 loop is CASSLDYSGGQETQYF.

The chain links TRBV6-1 to TRBJ2-3; TCRdb's D call of TRBD1 is untestable without DNA. CDR1 and CDR2 from the germline V gene are MNHNS and SASEGT. This CDR3 has 14 residues. The CDR3 loop is CASALSASTDTQYF.

The chain uses TRBV19 and TRBJ2-2; as DNA is missing, the TRBD1 call by TCRdb cannot be tested. The CDR3 sequence is 15 residues long. CDR1 and CDR2 (germline): LNHDA, SQIVND (reference sequence). Here the CDR3 reads CASSTYREKTGELFF. Full variable domain (rest looked up from reference TRBV19 and TRBJ2-2): DGGITQSPKYLFRKEGQNVTLSCEQNLNHDAMYWYRQDPGQGLRLIYYSQIVNDFQKGDIAEGYSVSREKKESFPLTVTSAQKNPTAFYLCASSTYREKTGELFFGEGSRLTVL.

This CDR3 reads CASSYWQGNQPQHF. The rearrangement joins TRBV6-5 to TRBJ1-5. The length of the CDR3 is 14 residues. Germline assignment: CDR1 MNHEY and CDR2 SVGAGI.

V is TRBV11-2 and J is TRBJ1-2; TCRdb's D call of TRBD1 is untestable without DNA. This CDR3 spans 14 amino acids. CDR1 and CDR2 (germline): SGHAT, FQNNGV. CDR3 sequence: CASSLWGQGYGYTF.

The genes are TRBV15 and TRBJ2-5; TCRdb's D call, TRBD2, is unchecked because there is no DNA. Germline loops: CDR1 LNHNV, CDR2 YYDKDF (reference sequence). The CDR3 length is 15 residues. CDR3 in amino acids: CATSPSGRSAETQYF.

This chain links TRBV20-1 with TRBJ2-2; TCRdb's D gene call, TRBD2, goes unchecked for lack of DNA. The CDR3 totals 16 residues. Germline values: CDR1 DFQATT, CDR2 SNEGSKA (reference sequence). The CDR3 loop reads CSAPGLAGLDTGELFF.

The rearrangement links TRBV10-3 to TRBJ2-1; TCRdb's D gene call, TRBD1, goes unchecked for lack of DNA. CDR1 ENHRY and CDR2 SYGVKD come from the germline V gene. CDR3 length: 12 residues. This chain's CDR3 is CAMGPAPDEQFF.

V is TRBV3-1 and J is TRBJ1-3. This CDR3 has 14 amino acids. Germline V lookup: CDR1 LGHDT, CDR2 YNNKEL (reference sequence). The CDR3 loop reads CASSGENSGNTIYF.

The gene calls are TRBV29-1 and TRBJ2-5. The CDR3 has 11 amino acids. CDR1 and CDR2 (germline): SQVTM, ANQGSEA. The CDR3 loop is CSARHQETQYF.

The chain couples TRBV6-1 to TRBJ2-3; TCRdb proposes TRBD1, but this gene call is untestable without DNA. The CDR3 is made up of 20 amino acids. The germline V gene has CDR1 MNHNS and CDR2 SASEGT. CDR3 region: CASSVLPVYLAVSSTDTQYF.

V gene TRBV10-3 combines with J gene TRBJ1-4; TCRdb's D call of TRBD1 is untestable without DNA. CDR1 ENHRY and CDR2 SYGVKD come from the germline V gene. This CDR3 is 13 amino acids long. The CDR3 here is CGLYRGRSEKLFF.

The chain combines TRBV5-1 with TRBJ2-3; TCRdb designates TRBD2, a call that cannot be tested without DNA. The CDR3 has 15 amino acids. Germline V CDR1 and CDR2: SGHRS, YFSETQ. The CDR3 here is CASLPLGTRSDTQYF.

This chain joins TRBV5-1 and TRBJ1-4. Germline loops: CDR1 SGHRS, CDR2 YFSETQ. The CDR3 runs 15 residues. This chain's CDR3 is CASSLQGRLNEKLFF.

The chain links TRBV7-6 to TRBJ2-2; the D call of TRBD2 rests on TCRdb alone, since no DNA is present to check it. In germline, CDR1 is SGHVS, CDR2 FNYEAQ. This CDR3 is built from 17 residues. The CDR3 sequence: CASSLYASGGATGELFF.

The V gene is TRBV5-6, the J gene TRBJ1-4; there is no DNA to check the TCRdb D call of TRBD1. This CDR3 region has 13 residues. From germline, CDR1 is SGHDT and CDR2 YYEEEE. The chain's CDR3 is CASRTGGSEKLFF.

The V call is TRBV5-1, the J call TRBJ2-5; TCRdb's assignment of TRBD1 cannot be checked, as there is no DNA. Germline V gene sequence: CDR1 SGHRS, CDR2 YFSETQ. This CDR3 has 16 residues. CDR3 residues: CASSLSPLQGPETQYF.

The genes are TRBV29-1 and TRBJ1-4; without DNA, the TCRdb call of TRBD1 cannot be checked. This CDR3 region has 14 residues. Germline CDR1 reads SQVTM; CDR2 reads ANQGSEA. CDR3 loop: CSVELPGQGEKLFF.

This chain joins TRBV20-1 and TRBJ2-5. This CDR3 contains 15 residues. Germline values: CDR1 DFQATT, CDR2 SNEGSKA (reference sequence). This CDR3 is CSARRGAVSQETQYF.

The chain carries TRBV5-6 and TRBJ2-4; TCRdb names TRBD1, which stays unverified in the absence of DNA. The CDR3 contains 20 residues. Germline V lookup: CDR1 SGHDT, CDR2 YYEEEE. The CDR3 spells CASSLGDRGNIRLAKNIQYF.

CDR3 sequence reads: CASSSLGGAFKNNEQFF. The gene calls are TRBV5-1 and TRBJ2-1; TCRdb reports TRBD1, a call that lacks DNA to check it against. The CDR3 loop spans 17 amino acids. Germline CDR1 SGHRS, CDR2 YFSETQ.

The genes are TRBV3-1 and TRBJ1-2. The CDR3 length is 13 residues. CDR1 and CDR2 (germline): LGHDT, YNNKEL (reference sequence). The CDR3 is CASSQGGYPGYTF.

The CDR3 sequence: CSAVFGGKETQYF. The chain employs TRBV20-1 and TRBJ2-5; absent DNA, TCRdb's TRBD1 call cannot be checked. The V gene's germline CDR1 is DFQATT and CDR2 SNEGSKA (reference sequence). CDR3 length: 13 amino acids.

The chain links TRBV24-1 to TRBJ1-5. This CDR3 comprises 16 residues. The germline CDR1 and CDR2 sequences are KGHDR and SFDVKD. CDR3 sequence: CATSGSFARNNQPQHF.

This chain links TRBV12-3 or TRBV12-4 with TRBJ2-1; checking the TCRdb D call of TRBD2 is not possible without DNA. There are 16 residues in the CDR3. This CDR3 reads CASSLGLASWYNEQFF.